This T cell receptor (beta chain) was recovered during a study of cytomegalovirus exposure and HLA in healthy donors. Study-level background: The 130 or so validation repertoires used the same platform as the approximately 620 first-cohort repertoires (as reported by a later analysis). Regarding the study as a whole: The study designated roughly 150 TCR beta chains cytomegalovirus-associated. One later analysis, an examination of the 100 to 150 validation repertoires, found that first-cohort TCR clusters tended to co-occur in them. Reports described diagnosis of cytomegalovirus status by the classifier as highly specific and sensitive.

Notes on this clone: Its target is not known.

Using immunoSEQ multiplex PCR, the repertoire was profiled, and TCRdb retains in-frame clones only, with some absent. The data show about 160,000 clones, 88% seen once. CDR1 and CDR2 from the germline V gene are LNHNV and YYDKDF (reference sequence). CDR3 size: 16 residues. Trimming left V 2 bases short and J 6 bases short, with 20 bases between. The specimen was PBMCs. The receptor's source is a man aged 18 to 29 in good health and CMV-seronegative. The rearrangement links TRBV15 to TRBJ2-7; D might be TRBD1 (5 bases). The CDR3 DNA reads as TGTGCCACCAGCAGACGACAACGCAGGGATCGGGCCGAGCAGTACTTC. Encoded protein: CATSRRQRRDRAEQYF.